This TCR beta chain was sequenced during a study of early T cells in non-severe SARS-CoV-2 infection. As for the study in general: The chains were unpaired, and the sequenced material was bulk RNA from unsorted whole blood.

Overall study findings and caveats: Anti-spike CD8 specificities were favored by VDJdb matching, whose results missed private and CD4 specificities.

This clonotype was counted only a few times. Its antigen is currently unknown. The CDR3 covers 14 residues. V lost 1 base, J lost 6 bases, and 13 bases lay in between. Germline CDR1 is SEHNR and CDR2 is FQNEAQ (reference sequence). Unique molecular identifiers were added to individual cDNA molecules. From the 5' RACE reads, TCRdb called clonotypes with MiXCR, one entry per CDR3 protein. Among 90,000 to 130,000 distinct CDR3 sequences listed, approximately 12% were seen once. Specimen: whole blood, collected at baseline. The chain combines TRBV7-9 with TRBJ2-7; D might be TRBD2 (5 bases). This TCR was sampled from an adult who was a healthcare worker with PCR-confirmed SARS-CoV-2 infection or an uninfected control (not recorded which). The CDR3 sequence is CASSLVSGIGEQYF. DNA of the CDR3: TGTGCCAGCAGCTTAGTATCGGGGATCGGCGAGCAGTACTTC.